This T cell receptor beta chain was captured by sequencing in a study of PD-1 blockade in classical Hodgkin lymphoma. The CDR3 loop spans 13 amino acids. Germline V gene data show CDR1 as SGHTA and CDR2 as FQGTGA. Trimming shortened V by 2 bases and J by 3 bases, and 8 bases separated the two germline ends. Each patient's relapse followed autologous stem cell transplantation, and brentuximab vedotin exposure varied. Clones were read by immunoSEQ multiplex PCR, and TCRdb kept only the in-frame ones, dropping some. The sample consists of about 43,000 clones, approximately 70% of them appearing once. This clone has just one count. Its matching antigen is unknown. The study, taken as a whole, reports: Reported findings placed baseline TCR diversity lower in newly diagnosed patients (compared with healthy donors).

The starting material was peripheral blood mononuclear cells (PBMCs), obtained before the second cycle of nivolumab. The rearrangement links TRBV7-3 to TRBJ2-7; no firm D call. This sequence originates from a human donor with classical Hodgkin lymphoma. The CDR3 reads CASSLVNDYEQYF. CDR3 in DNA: TGTGCCAGCAGCTTAGTCAACGACTACGAGCAGTACTTC.